These 25 T cell receptor beta chains were all obtained from the same sample, sequenced in a study of shared clonotypes between healthy human individuals. Profiling relied on immunoSEQ multiplex PCR, and the TCRdb table lists in-frame clones only, not all of them. The sample holds roughly 2 million clones, about 95% seen once. Cells designated naive CD8 were CD45RO-negative and were positively selected for CCR7, with terminally differentiated effector memory CD45RA+ cells excluded. Material: naive CD8+ T cells sorted from blood. These TCRs come from a man aged 18 to 30 in good health.

The chain recombines TRBV21-1 with TRBJ2-5; TRBD1 was called by the table and not checked on the DNA. TRBV21-1 is a listed pseudogene. The CDR3 is 13 amino acids. CDR3 amino acids: CATPGQGRETQYF. The CDR3 DNA reads as TGTGCCACACCCGGGCAGGGAAGAGAGACCCAGTACTTC.

This chain links TRBV28 with TRBJ2-7; TRBD1 aligns across 8 bases. Per germline, CDR1 MDHEN and CDR2 SYDVKM. The V segment lost 3 bases and the J segment 3 bases; nucleotides outside the gene matches: 7. The CDR3 runs 15 residues. The chain's CDR3 is CASSLGRTGNYEQYF. The CDR3, as DNA: TGTGCCAGCAGTTTGGGGCGGACAGGGAACTACGAGCAGTACTTC.

This rearrangement joins TRBV4-3 to TRBJ1-1; perhaps TRBD1 as D (5 bases). The CDR3 covers 13 residues. CDR1 is LGHNA, CDR2 YSLEER, per germline. V shed 3 bases and J shed 3 bases, with 8 bases lying between them. The CDR3 DNA reads as TGCGCCAGCAGCCAGACGGGGGACACTGAAGCTTTCTTT. Translating gives CASSQTGDTEAFF.

This rearrangement joins TRBV5-1 to TRBJ2-1, with TRBD2 matching 11 bases. The CDR3 has 17 residues. Looked up from germline, CDR1 is SGHRS and CDR2 is YFSETQ. V lost 4 bases and J lost 1; bases outside the gene matches: 7. CDR3 nucleotides: TGCGCCAGCAGCCCAGAGGGACTAGCGGTTTCCTACAATGAGCAGTTCTTC. Its translation: CASSPEGLAVSYNEQFF.

This sequence joins TRBV28 and TRBJ2-4; 7 bases align to TRBD1. The CDR3 is 14 residues long. V gave up 5 bases and J gave up 8 bases; unmatched junction bases: 9. CDR1 and CDR2 from the germline V gene are MDHEN and SYDVKM. The CDR3 bases are TGTGCCAGCAGTCTCGCAGGGGGAGAGGACATTCAGTACTTC. It codes for CASSLAGGEDIQYF.

This chain connects TRBV28 to TRBJ1-1; 7 bases are shared with TRBD1. Unmatched junction bases numbered 4, after V lost 3 bases and J lost 0 bases. From germline, CDR1 is MDHEN and CDR2 SYDVKM. The CDR3 is 15 residues long. CDR3 in amino acids: CASSLYRGVNTEAFF. CDR3 DNA: TGTGCCAGCAGTTTGTACAGGGGCGTGAACACTGAAGCTTTCTTT.

The count of this clone is one. V is TRBV4-2 and J is TRBJ2-3, with 13 bases aligning to TRBD2. CDR1 is LGHNA, CDR2 YNFKEQ, per germline. This CDR3 contains 15 residues. With 0 bases clipped from V and 7 bases from J, the junction kept 1 base outside the gene matches. The CDR3 here is CASSQETSGGYTQYF. The CDR3 nucleotides are TGTGCCAGCAGCCAAGAGACTAGCGGGGGGTATACGCAGTATTTT.

This clone is a singleton in its sample. The V and J genes are TRBV2 and TRBJ1-1, with 9 bases fitting TRBD1. With 6 bases clipped from V and 4 bases from J, the junction kept 6 bases outside the gene matches. The CDR3 covers 14 residues. CDR1 SNHLY and CDR2 FYNNEI come from the germline V gene. CDR3 coding DNA: TGTGCCAGCAGAGAGACAGGGGGTAGCACTGAAGCTTTCTTT. It is translated as CASRETGGSTEAFF.

The gene calls are TRBV4-1 and TRBJ2-2, with 8 bases aligning to TRBD1. CDR1 is MGHRA, CDR2 YSYEKL, per germline. CDR3 length: 17 residues. V was clipped by 3 bases and J by 1 base; unmatched bases: 7. In DNA, the CDR3 is TGCGCCAGCAGCCAGCGGCCGGGACAGGAGAACACCGGGGAGCTGTTTTTT. Amino acids: CASSQRPGQENTGELFF.

The chain combines TRBV7-6 with TRBJ1-5; D gene ambiguous. CDR1 SGHVS and CDR2 FNYEAQ come from the germline V gene. With 0 bases removed from V and 6 bases from J, the gap between germline ends came to 9 bases. The CDR3 sequence is 14 residues long. CDR3 coding DNA: TGTGCCAGCAGCTTAGCGCAGGTCGGTCAGCCCCAGCATTTT. It specifies CASSLAQVGQPQHF.

The chain recombines TRBV6-1 with TRBJ1-4; the D gene is possibly TRBD1 (5 bases). The CDR3 is 15 residues long. The V gene lost 4 bases and the J gene lost 2 bases, with 11 bases spanning the gap. The germline V gene has CDR1 MNHNS and CDR2 SASEGT. The CDR3: CASSVREFTNEKLFF. The CDR3, as DNA: TGTGCCAGCAGTGTCAGGGAATTCACTAATGAAAAACTGTTTTTT.

The rearrangement links TRBV5-4 to TRBJ1-6; possible D gene TRBD1, 5 bases. This CDR3 comprises 14 residues. CDR1 and CDR2 from the germline V gene are SGHNT and YYREEE (reference sequence). The V end was cut by 0 bases, the J end by 8 bases, with 9 bases between. CDR3 protein: CASSLARGDSPLHF. DNA for the CDR3: TGTGCCAGCAGCTTGGCCCGGGGGGATTCACCCCTCCACTTT.

Notes on this clone: At the DNA level, this CDR3 is encoded by other sequences in the same sample as well. The CDR3 DNA is TGTGCCAGCAGCCAAGGGGGGGAAGCTTTCTTT. Amino acids: CASSQGGEAFF. This chain joins TRBV14 and TRBJ1-1, with D tentatively TRBD1 (5 bases). V lost 1 base and J 8 bases, leaving 5 bases between the germline ends. The germline V gene encodes CDR1 SGHDN and CDR2 FVKESK. The CDR3 is made up of 11 amino acids.

This chain joins TRBV19 and TRBJ1-4; D is unclear. Per germline, CDR1 LNHDA and CDR2 SQIVND (reference sequence). V lost 6 bases and J lost 8, with 10 bases in between. The CDR3 contains 12 residues. CDR3: CASSQLQEKLFF. The CDR3 region has the DNA TGTGCCAGTAGCCAACTGCAGGAAAAACTGTTTTTT.

The chain uses TRBV6-1 and TRBJ2-7, with D possibly matching TRBD2 (5 bases). This CDR3 is 15 amino acids long. V shed 3 bases and J shed 3 bases, with 15 bases lying between them. Germline CDR1 reads MNHNS; CDR2 reads SASEGT. The CDR3 bases are TGTGCCAGCAGTGAGACCAGCGGAGCCAGCTACGAGCAGTACTTC. As protein: CASSETSGASYEQYF.

The chain combines TRBV9 with TRBJ1-1; possibly TRBD1 for D (6 bases). Germline CDR1 SGDLS, CDR2 YYNGEE. CDR3 length: 15 amino acids. Trimming removed 4 bases at V and 0 bases at J, with 13 bases between. The CDR3 region is CASSPPGTLNTEAFF. The CDR3, as DNA: TGTGCCAGCAGCCCCCCCGGGACACTGAACACTGAAGCTTTCTTT.

The J gene is TRBJ1-2, the V gene TRBV6-5; possible D gene TRBD1, 6 bases. This CDR3 has 14 residues. Trimming cost V 8 bases and J 4 bases, with 17 bases left between them. Germline V gives CDR1 MNHEY, CDR2 SVGAGI. For the CDR3, the DNA is TGTGCCAGCCGCCTGTCGACAGGCATCTATGGCTACACCTTC. Protein: CASRLSTGIYGYTF.

The chain has TRBV27 and TRBJ2-5; D is uncertain. V lost 5 bases and J lost 4, with 11 bases in between. The CDR3 has 13 amino acids. The germline gives CDR1 MNHEY, CDR2 SMNVEV (reference sequence). CDR3 sequence reads: CASSTTPGETQYF. Here the CDR3 DNA reads TGTGCCAGCAGTACCACTCCGGGAGAGACCCAGTACTTC.

This chain connects TRBV7-8 to TRBJ2-3; 8 nucleotides align to TRBD1. The V gene end was trimmed by 5 bases and the J gene end by 0 bases; junction bases not matched to a gene: 10. Looked up from germline, CDR1 is SGHVS and CDR2 is FQNEAQ. CDR3 length: 17 residues. CDR3 residues: CASSIRQGFPSTDTQYF. The DNA of the CDR3 is TGTGCCAGCAGCATACGACAGGGGTTCCCTAGCACAGATACGCAGTATTTT.

This chain connects TRBV7-2 to TRBJ1-1; D unclear. The germline V gene encodes CDR1 SGHTA and CDR2 FQGNSA. Between the trimmed V and J ends, which lost 7 bases and 3 bases, there was a span of 9 bases. The CDR3 has 12 residues. The CDR3 protein is CASINGDTEAFF. As DNA, the CDR3 is TGTGCCAGCATCAACGGGGACACTGAAGCTTTCTTT. Supplemented by reference TRBV7-2 and TRBJ1-1, the full variable domain reads GAGVSQSPSNKVTEKGKDVELRCDPISGHTALYWYRQSLGQGLEFLIYFQGNSAPDKSGLPSDRFSAERTGGSVSTLTIQRTQQEDSAVYLCASINGDTEAFFGQGTRLTVV.

This chain uses TRBV6-5 with TRBJ2-1; TRBD1 matches at 8 bases. Germline trimming cut 6 bases from V and 3 bases from J; bases unmatched to any gene: 7. Germline V lookup: CDR1 MNHEY, CDR2 SVGAGI. CDR3 length: 15 amino acids. As DNA, the CDR3 is TGTGCCAGCAGAGACGGGACAGGTGGCTACAATGAGCAGTTCTTC. It translates to CASRDGTGGYNEQFF.

The chain employs TRBV6-6 and TRBJ1-2; no firm D call. The CDR3 has 13 amino acids. Trimming removed 0 bases at V and 8 bases at J, with 10 bases between. Germline V gives CDR1 MNHNY, CDR2 SVGAGI (reference sequence). This chain's CDR3 is CASSYSKGHGYTF. The CDR3 region has the DNA TGTGCCAGCAGTTACTCGAAAGGGCACGGCTACACCTTC.

The rearrangement links TRBV6-5 to TRBJ2-1, with D unresolved. The V and J ends lost 6 bases and 2 bases respectively, with 11 bases between them. Germline V gene data show CDR1 as MNHEY and CDR2 as SVGAGI. The CDR3 is 14 amino acids. CDR3 DNA: TGTGCCAGCAGCCCGCAATCAGCCTACAATGAGCAGTTCTTC. Encoded protein: CASSPQSAYNEQFF.

A word on this clone: Within the sample, other DNA sequences also encode this same CDR3. The chain combines TRBV9 with TRBJ2-5; TRBD1 might be the D (6 bases). Trimming took off 0 bases at V and 1 base at J, with 10 bases between the two ends. Germline loops: CDR1 SGDLS, CDR2 YYNGEE. This CDR3 spans 15 amino acids. Here the CDR3 reads CASSVVGAPQETQYF. The DNA for the CDR3 is TGTGCCAGCAGCGTAGTGGGGGCACCCCAAGAGACCCAGTACTTC.

A remark on this clone: Other DNA sequences in the sample encode the same CDR3. V is TRBV30 and J is TRBJ2-3; possibly TRBD1 for D (6 bases). The CDR3 is made up of 15 amino acids. The germline CDR1 and CDR2 sequences are GTSNPN and SVGIG (reference sequence). V lost 0 bases, J lost 0 bases, and 10 bases lay in between. CDR3 DNA: TGTGCCTGGAGTGTAGGGGGAGCTAGCACAGATACGCAGTATTTT. Its protein is CAWSVGGASTDTQYF. The complete variable domain, with remaining parts taken from reference TRBV30 and TRBJ2-3, reads SQTIHQWPATLVQPVGSPLSLECTVEGTSNPNLYWYRQAAGRGLQLLFYSVGIGQISSEVPQNLSASRPQDRQFILSSKKLLLSDSGFYLCAWSVGGASTDTQYFGPGTRLTVL.